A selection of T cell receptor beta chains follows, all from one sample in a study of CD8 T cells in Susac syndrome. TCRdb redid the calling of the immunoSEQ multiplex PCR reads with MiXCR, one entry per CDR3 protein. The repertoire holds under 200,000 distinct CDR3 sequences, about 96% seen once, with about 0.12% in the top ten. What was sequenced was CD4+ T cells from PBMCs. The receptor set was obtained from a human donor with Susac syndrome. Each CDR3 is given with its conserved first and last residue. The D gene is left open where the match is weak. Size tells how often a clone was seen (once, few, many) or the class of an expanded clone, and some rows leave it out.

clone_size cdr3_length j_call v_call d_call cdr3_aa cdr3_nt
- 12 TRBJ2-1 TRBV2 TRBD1 CASSGQGYEQFF TGTGCCAGCAGCGGACAGGGGTATGAGCAGTTCTTC
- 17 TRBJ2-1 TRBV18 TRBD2 CASSPRSTSGVHNEQFF TGTGCCAGCTCACCACGATCCACTAGCGGGGTACACAATGAGCAGTTCTTC
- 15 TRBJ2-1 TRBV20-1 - CSAPPARRSYNEQFF TGCAGTGCTCCCCCAGCCAGACGGTCCTACAATGAGCAGTTCTTC
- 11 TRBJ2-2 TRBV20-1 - CSASTLGELFF TGCAGTGCTAGTACTCTCGGGGAGCTGTTTTTT
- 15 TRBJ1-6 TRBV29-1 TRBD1 CSVREDRGPWGALHF TGCAGCGTTAGGGAAGACAGGGGACCTTGGGGGGCCCTCCACTTT
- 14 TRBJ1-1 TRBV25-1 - CASSLRDTPTEAFF TGTGCCAGCAGTCTACGGGACACCCCTACTGAAGCTTTCTTT
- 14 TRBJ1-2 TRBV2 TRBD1 CASSGQGSHRVYTF TGTGCCAGCAGCGGACAGGGGAGCCACCGTGTCTACACCTTC
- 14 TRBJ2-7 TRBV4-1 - CASSVVEGNYEQYF TGCGCCAGCAGCGTCGTGGAAGGAAACTACGAGCAGTACTTC
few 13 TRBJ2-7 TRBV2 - CASSEVPSYEQYF TGTGCCAGCAGTGAAGTCCCTTCCTACGAGCAGTACTTC
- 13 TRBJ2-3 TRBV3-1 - CASSQEPTDTQYF TGTGCCAGCAGCCAAGAACCAACAGATACGCAGTATTTT
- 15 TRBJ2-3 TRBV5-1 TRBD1 CARIGTGSSADTQYF TGCGCCAGGATCGGGACAGGGTCTTCTGCAGATACGCAGTATTTT
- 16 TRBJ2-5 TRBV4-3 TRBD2 CASSLSLAGRQETQYF TGCGCCAGCAGCCTCTCCCTAGCGGGACGACAAGAGACCCAGTACTTC
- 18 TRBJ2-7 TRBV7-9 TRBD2 CASSLQGTSGRSSYEQYF TGTGCCAGCAGCTTACAAGGGACTAGCGGGAGGAGCTCCTACGAGCAGTACTTC
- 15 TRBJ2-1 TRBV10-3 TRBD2 CAIRPGTSGRGEQFF TGTGCCATCAGACCCGGGACTAGCGGGAGGGGTGAGCAGTTCTTC
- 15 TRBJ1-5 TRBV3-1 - CASSPGRSSNQPQHF TGTGCCAGCAGCCCGGGACGGTCTAGCAATCAGCCCCAGCATTTT
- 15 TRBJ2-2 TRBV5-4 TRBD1 CASRPQGANTGELFF TGTGCCAGCAGGCCACAGGGGGCGAACACCGGGGAGCTGTTTTTT
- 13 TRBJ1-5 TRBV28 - CATGRGIDQPQHF TGTGCCACCGGACGGGGAATTGATCAGCCCCAGCATTTT
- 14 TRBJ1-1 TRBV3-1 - CASSPDSGNTEAFF TGTGCCAGCAGCCCAGATTCGGGGAACACTGAAGCTTTCTTT
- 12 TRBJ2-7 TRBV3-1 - CASSQAKYEQYF TGTGCCAGCAGCCAAGCGAAGTACGAGCAGTACTTC
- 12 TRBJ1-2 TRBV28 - CAVTPGDPGYTF TGTGCCGTCACTCCAGGGGACCCTGGCTACACCTTC
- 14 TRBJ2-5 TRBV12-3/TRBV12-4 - CASSPSTTLGTQYF TGTGCCAGCAGTCCCAGTACCACCTTAGGGACCCAGTACTTC
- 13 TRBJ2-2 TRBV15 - CATKNGYTGELFF TGTGCCACCAAGAACGGGTACACCGGGGAGCTGTTTTTT
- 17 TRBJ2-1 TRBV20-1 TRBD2 CSARVLSGGGWGREQFF TGCAGTGCTAGAGTTCTTTCGGGAGGTGGTTGGGGACGTGAGCAGTTCTTC
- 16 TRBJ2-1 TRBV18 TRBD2 CASSPSTSGVYNEQFF TGTGCCAGCTCACCGTCGACTAGCGGGGTCTACAATGAGCAGTTCTTC
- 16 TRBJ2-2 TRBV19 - CASLRRVTDLTGELFF TGTGCCAGCCTTAGGAGGGTCACAGACCTCACCGGGGAGCTGTTTTTT
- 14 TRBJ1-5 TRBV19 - CASSTTFRNQPQHF TGTGCCAGTAGTACGACGTTCCGCAATCAGCCCCAGCATTTT
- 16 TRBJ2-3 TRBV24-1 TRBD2 CATSGLAGGLTDTQYF TGTGCCACCAGTGGATTAGCGGGGGGGCTGACAGATACGCAGTATTTT
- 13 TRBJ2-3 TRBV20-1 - CSASSGSTDTQYF TGCAGTGCTAGTTCCGGGAGCACAGATACGCAGTATTTT
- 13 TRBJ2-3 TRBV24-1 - CATSGGSADTQYF TGTGCCACCAGTGGGGGGAGCGCAGATACGCAGTATTTT
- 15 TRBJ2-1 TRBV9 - CASSVAWEAYNEQFF TGTGCCAGCAGCGTAGCATGGGAGGCCTACAATGAGCAGTTCTTC
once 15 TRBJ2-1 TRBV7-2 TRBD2 CASTWGLAGNNEQFF TGTGCCAGCACCTGGGGACTAGCGGGGAACAATGAGCAGTTCTTC
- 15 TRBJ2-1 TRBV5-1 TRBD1 CASSPAGQGEDEQFF TGCGCCAGCAGCCCCGCGGGACAGGGTGAGGATGAGCAGTTCTTC
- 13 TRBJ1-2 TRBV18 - CASSPQMSDGYTF TGTGCCAGCTCACCACAGATGTCGGATGGCTACACCTTC
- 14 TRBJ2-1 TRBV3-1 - CASTRAADQNEQFF TGTGCCAGCACCCGAGCGGCAGACCAAAATGAGCAGTTCTTC
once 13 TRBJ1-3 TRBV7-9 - CASSLEGKYTIYF TGTGCCAGCAGCTTGGAGGGGAAGTACACCATATATTTT
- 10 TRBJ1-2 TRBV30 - CAWSKARYTF TGTGCCTGGAGTAAGGCACGCTACACCTTC
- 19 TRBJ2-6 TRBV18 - CASSPFYRVQTSGANVLTF TGTGCCAGCTCACCATTCTACAGGGTCCAGACCTCTGGGGCCAACGTCCTGACTTTC
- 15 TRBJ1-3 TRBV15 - CATSRERSSGNTIYF TGTGCCACCAGCAGGGAGCGAAGCTCTGGAAACACCATATATTTT
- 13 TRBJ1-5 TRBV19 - CASSIARGQPQHF TGTGCCAGTAGTATAGCTAGGGGTCAGCCCCAGCATTTT
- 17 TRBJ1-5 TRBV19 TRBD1 CASSIDADRPSNQPQHF TGTGCCAGTAGTATAGACGCGGACAGGCCTAGCAATCAGCCCCAGCATTTT
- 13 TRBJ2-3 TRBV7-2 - CASSSQYTDTQYF TGTGCCAGCAGCTCCCAATACACAGATACGCAGTATTTT
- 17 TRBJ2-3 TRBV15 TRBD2 CATSRLGTSGSQDTQYF TGTGCCACCAGCAGACTTGGGACTAGCGGGAGTCAAGATACGCAGTATTTT
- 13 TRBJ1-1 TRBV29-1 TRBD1 CSASDRVGTEAFF TGCAGCGCCTCGGACAGGGTGGGCACTGAAGCTTTCTTT
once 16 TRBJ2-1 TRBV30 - CAWLGRWENRHNEQFF TGTGCCTGGCTCGGCCGGTGGGAGAACCGCCATAATGAGCAGTTCTTC
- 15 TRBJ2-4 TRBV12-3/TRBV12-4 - CASSFQAGAKNIQYF TGTGCCAGCAGTTTTCAAGCAGGGGCCAAAAACATTCAGTACTTC
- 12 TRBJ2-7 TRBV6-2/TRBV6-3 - CASSVTRREQYF TGTGCCAGCAGCGTAACTAGACGGGAGCAGTACTTC
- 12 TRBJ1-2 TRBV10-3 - CATGGVGLGYTF TGTGCCACCGGGGGGGTGGGGCTTGGCTACACCTTC